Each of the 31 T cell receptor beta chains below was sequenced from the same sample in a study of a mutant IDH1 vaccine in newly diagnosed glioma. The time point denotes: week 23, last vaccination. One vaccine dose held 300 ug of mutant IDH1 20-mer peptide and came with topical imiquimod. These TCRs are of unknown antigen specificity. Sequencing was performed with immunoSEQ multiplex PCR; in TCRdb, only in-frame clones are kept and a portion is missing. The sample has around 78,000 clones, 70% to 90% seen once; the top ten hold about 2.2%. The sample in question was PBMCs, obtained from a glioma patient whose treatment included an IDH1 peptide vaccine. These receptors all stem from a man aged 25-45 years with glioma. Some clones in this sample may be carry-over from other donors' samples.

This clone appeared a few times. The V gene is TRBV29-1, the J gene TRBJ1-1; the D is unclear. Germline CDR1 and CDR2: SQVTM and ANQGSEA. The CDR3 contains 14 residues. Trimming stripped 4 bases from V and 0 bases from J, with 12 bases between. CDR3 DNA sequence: TGCAGCGTTGCGGGTGGATTCTTGAACACTGAAGCTTTCTTT. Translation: CSVAGGFLNTEAFF.

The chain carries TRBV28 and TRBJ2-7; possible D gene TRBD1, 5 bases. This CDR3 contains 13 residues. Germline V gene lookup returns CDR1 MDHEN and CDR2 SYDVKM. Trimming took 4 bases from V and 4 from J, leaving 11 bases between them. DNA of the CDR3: TGTGCCAGCAGTTCCAGGGCCCCTTACGAGCAGTACTTC. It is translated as CASSSRAPYEQYF.

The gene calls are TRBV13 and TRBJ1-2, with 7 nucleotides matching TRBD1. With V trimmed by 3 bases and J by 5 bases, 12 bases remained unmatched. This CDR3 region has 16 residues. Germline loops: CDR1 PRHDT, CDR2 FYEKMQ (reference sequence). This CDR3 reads CASSLGQSRRLYGYTF. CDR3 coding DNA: TGTGCCAGCAGCTTGGGACAGTCCCGCCGTCTATATGGCTACACCTTC.

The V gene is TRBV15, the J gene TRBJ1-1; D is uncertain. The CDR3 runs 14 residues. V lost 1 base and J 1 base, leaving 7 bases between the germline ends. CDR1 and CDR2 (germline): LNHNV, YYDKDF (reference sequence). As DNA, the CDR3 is TGTGCCACCAGCAGAGGTGGGCCGAACACTGAAGCTTTCTTT. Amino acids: CATSRGGPNTEAFF.

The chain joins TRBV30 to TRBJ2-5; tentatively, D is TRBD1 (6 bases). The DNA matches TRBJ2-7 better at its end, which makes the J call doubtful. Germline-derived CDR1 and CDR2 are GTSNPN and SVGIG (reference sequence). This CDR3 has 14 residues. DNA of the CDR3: TGTGCCTGGAGTGTACTAGAACAGGGCTACGAGCAGTACTTC. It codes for CAWSVLEQGYEQYF.

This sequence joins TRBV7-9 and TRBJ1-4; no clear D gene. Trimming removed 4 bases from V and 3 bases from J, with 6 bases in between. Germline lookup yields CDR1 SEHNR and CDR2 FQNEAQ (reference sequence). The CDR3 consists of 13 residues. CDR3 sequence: CASSSDPNEKLFF. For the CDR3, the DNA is TGTGCCAGCAGCTCTGATCCTAATGAAAAACTGTTTTTT.

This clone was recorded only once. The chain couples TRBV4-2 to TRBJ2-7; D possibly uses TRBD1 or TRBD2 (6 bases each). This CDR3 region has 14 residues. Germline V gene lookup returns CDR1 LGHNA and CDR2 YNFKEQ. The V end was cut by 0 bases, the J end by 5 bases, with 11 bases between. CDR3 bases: TGTGCCAGCAGCCAAGAAGTTAGGGGGGACGAGCAGTACTTC. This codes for CASSQEVRGDEQYF.

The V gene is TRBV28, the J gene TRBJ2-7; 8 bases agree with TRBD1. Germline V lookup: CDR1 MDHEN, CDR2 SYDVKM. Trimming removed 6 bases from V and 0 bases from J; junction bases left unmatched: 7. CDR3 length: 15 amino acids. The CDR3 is CASSTWTGPSYEQYF. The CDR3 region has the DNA TGTGCCAGCAGCACCTGGACAGGGCCCTCCTACGAGCAGTACTTC.

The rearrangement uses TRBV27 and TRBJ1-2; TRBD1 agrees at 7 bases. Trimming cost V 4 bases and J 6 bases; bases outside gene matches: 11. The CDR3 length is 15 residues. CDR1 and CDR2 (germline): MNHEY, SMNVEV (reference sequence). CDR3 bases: TGTGCCAGCAGTTCCCACAGGGGAGCATCCCATGGCTACACCTTC. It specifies CASSSHRGASHGYTF.

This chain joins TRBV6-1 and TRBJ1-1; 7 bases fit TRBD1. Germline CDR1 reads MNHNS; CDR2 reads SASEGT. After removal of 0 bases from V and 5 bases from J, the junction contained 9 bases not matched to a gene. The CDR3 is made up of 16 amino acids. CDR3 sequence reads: CASSEAGQGGLTEAFF. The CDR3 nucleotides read TGTGCCAGCAGTGAAGCTGGGCAGGGGGGATTGACTGAAGCTTTCTTT.

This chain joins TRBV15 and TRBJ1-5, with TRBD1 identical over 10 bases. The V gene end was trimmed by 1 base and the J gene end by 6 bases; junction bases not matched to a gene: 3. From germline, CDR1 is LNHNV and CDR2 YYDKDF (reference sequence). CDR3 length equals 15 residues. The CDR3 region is CATSRGQGARQPQHF. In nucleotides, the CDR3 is TGTGCCACCAGCAGAGGACAGGGGGCTCGTCAGCCCCAGCATTTT.

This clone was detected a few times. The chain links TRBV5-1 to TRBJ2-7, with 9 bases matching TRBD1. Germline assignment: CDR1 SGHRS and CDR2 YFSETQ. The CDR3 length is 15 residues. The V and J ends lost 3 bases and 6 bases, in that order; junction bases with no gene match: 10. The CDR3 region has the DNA TGCGCCAGCAGCTCCAAAGCCGGGACAGGGATCGAGCAGTACTTC. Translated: CASSSKAGTGIEQYF.

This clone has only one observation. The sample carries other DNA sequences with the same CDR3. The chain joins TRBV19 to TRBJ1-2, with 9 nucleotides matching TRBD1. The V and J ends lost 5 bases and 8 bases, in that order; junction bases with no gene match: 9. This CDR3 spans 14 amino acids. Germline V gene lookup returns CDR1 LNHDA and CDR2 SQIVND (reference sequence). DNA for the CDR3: TGTGCCAGTAGTTTCGCCGGGACAGGGAACGGCTACACCTTC. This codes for CASSFAGTGNGYTF. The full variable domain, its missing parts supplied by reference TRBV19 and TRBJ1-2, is DGGITQSPKYLFRKEGQNVTLSCEQNLNHDAMYWYRQDPGQGLRLIYYSQIVNDFQKGDIAEGYSVSREKKESFPLTVTSAQKNPTAFYLCASSFAGTGNGYTFGSGTRLTVV.

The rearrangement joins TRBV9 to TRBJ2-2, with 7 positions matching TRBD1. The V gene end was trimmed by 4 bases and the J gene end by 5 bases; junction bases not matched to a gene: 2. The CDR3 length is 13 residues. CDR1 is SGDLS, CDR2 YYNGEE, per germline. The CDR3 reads CASSPGGTGELFF. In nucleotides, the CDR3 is TGTGCCAGCAGCCCAGGGGGTACCGGGGAGCTGTTTTTT.

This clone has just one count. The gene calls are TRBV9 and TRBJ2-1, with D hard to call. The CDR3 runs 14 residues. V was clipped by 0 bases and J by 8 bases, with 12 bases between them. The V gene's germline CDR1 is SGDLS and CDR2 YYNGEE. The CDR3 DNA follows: TGTGCCAGCAGCGTAGGTGGACCACCCTATGAGCAGTTCTTC. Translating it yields CASSVGGPPYEQFF.

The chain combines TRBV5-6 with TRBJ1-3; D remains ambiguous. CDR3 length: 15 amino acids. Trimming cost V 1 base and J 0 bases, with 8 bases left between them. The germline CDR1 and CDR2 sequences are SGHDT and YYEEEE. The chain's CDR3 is CASSLNTGSGNTIYF. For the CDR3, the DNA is TGTGCCAGCAGCTTGAACACCGGCTCTGGAAACACCATATATTTT.

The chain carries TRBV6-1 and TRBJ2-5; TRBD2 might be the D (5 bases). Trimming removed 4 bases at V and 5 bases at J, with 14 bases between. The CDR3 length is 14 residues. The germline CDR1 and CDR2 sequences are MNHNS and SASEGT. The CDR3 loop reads CASSATDLAETQYF. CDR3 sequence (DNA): TGTGCCAGCAGTGCTACCGACCTAGCCGAGACCCAGTACTTC.

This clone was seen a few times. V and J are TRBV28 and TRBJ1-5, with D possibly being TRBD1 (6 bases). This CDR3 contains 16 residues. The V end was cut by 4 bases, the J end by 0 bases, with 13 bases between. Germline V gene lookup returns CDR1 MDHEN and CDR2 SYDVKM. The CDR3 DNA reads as TGTGCCAGCAGTTCAAACAGGGTCTATAGCAATCAGCCCCAGCATTTT. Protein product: CASSSNRVYSNQPQHF.

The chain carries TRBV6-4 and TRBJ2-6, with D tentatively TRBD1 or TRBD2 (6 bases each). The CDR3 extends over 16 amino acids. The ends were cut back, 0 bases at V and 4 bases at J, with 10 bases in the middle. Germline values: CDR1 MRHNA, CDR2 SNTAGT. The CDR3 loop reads CASSDSWGAGANVLTF. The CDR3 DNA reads TGTGCCAGCAGTGACTCGTGGGGGGCCGGGGCCAACGTCCTGACTTTC.

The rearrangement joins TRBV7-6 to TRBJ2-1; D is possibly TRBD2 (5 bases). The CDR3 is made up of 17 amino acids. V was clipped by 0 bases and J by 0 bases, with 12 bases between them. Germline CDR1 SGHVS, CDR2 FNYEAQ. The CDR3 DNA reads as TGTGCCAGCAGCTTAGCTCCGTTAGGGAGCTCCTACAATGAGCAGTTCTTC. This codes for CASSLAPLGSSYNEQFF.

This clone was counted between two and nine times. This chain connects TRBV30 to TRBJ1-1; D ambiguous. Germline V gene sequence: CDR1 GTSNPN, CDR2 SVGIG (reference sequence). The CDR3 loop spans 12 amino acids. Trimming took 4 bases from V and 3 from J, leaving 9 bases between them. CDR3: CAWMVPYTEAFF. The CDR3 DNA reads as TGTGCCTGGATGGTCCCGTACACTGAAGCTTTCTTT.

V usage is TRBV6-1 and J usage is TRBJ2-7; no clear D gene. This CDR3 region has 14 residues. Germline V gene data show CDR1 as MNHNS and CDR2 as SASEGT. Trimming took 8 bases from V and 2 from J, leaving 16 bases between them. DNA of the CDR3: TGTGCCAGCCATAACGCCGGCGGACCCTACGAGCAGTACTTC. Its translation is CASHNAGGPYEQYF.

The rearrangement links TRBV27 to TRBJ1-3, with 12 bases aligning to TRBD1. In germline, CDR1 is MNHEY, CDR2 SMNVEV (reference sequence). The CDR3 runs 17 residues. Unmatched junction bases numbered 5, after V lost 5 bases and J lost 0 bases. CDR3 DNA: TGTGCCAGCAGTCCGGGACAGGGGGCGAGCTCTGGAAACACCATATATTTT. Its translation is CASSPGQGASSGNTIYF.

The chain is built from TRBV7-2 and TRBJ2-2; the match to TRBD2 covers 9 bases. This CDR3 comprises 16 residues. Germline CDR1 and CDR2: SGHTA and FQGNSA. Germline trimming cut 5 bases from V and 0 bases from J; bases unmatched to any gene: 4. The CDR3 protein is CASSRSGGSNTGELFF. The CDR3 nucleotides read TGTGCCAGCAGCCGTAGCGGGGGTTCGAACACCGGGGAGCTGTTTTTT.

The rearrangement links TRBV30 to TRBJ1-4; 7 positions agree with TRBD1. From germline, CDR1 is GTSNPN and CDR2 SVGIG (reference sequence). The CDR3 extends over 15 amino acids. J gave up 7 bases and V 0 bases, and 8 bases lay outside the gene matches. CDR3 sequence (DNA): TGTGCCTGGAGTGTCCGACAGGGCCGGGGTGAAAAACTGTTTTTT. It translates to CAWSVRQGRGEKLFF.

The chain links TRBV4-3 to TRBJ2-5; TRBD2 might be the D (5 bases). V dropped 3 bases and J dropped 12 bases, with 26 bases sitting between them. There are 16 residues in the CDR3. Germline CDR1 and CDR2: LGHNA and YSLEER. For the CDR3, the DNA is TGCGCCAGCAGCCATCGGGTTGAAGGGAGCGAGGCGAAGAAGTACTTC. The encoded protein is CASSHRVEGSEAKKYF.

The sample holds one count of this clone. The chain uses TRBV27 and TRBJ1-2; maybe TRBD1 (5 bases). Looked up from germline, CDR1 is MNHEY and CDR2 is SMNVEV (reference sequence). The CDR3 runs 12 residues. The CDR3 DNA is TGTGCGGCAAGGGGAGTTAACTATGGCTACACCTTC. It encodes CAARGVNYGYTF.

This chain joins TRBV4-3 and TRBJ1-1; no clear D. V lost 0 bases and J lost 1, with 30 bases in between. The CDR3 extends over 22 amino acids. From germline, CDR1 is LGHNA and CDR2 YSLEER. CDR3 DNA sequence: TGCGCCAGCAGCCAAGATTGGATAGACGGACGGTGGCAGGAACTACAGAACACTGAAGCTTTCTTT. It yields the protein CASSQDWIDGRWQELQNTEAFF.

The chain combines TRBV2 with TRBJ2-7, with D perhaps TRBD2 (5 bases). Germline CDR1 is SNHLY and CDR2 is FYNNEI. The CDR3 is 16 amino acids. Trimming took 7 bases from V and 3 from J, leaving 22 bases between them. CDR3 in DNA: TGTGCCAGCACCGGAACCCGGGCATTCGGAGGCTACGAGCAGTACTTC. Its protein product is CASTGTRAFGGYEQYF.

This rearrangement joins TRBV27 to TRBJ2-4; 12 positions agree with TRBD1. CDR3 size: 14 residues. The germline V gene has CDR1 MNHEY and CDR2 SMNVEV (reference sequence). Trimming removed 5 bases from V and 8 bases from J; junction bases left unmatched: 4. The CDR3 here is CASSVGQGAYIQYF. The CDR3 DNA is TGTGCCAGCAGTGTGGGACAGGGGGCGTACATTCAGTACTTC.

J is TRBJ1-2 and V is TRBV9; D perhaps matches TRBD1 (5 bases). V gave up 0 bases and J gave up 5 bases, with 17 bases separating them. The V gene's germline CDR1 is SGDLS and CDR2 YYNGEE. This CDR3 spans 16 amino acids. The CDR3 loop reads CASSVGESGGRYGYTF. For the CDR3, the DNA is TGTGCCAGCAGCGTAGGGGAATCTGGGGGTCGGTATGGCTACACCTTC.